This T cell receptor (beta chain) emerged from a study of OX40 agonist ivuxolimab in advanced cancers. In the study overall: The dose of intravenous ivuxolimab that patients received every 2 weeks ranged from 0.01 to 10 mg/kg. Age averaged approximately 60 years (range roughly 20 to 90), and roughly 80% were male. Partial responses occurred in three patients (one hepatocellular carcinoma, two cutaneous melanoma).

Whole-study findings and limits: Those patients achieving a partial response at 0.1-3.0 mg/kg showed among the lowest clonal expansion.

Trimming cost V 8 bases and J 2 bases, with 13 bases left between them. The CDR3 has 13 residues. Germline V gene data show CDR1 as MNHNY and CDR2 as SVGAGI (reference sequence). The protocol was immunoSEQ multiplex PCR, while the TCRdb copy is restricted to in-frame clones and leaves out a portion. The sample includes roughly 61,000 clones, 80% to 90% of them seen just once. On this clone: What it binds is not known.

The specimen comprised CD4+ or CD8+ T cells sorted from blood, sampled in a trial of the OX40 agonist ivuxolimab. The chain joins TRBV6-6 to TRBJ2-7; D is ambiguous. This clonotype was obtained from an adult with an advanced solid tumor such as melanoma, head and neck, liver or kidney cancer. CDR3 in DNA: TGTGCCAGCCAAAAGACGAGCACCTACGAGCAGTACTTC. This sequence encodes CASQKTSTYEQYF.